This TCR beta chain originates from a study of metastatic and nonmetastatic thyroid tumors (dated by TCRdb to the early 2020s). Concerning the study at large: For patients with malignant and with benign thyroid disease, the researchers compared repertoires between peripheral blood samples and tumor or nodule tissue samples.

Findings and caveats that apply to the study as a whole: In both blood and tumor samples, TCR beta diversity was reported to be significantly higher in malignant tumors than in benign nodules.

V is reduced by 4 bases and J by 0 bases, leaving a spacing of 7 bases between them. CDR1 LGHDT and CDR2 YNNKEL were looked up in the germline V gene (reference sequence). The CDR3 sequence holds 13 residues, the cysteine and phenylalanine included. Just the 39-base CDR3 DNA is kept, in frame starting at base 1. None of the patients had been given any treatment before thyroid surgery. The study retrospectively analysed patient clinical samples collected from the early 2010s to the late 2010s using T-cell receptor beta sequencing. This clone has a count of ten or more. It lacks a known antigen. Within one base of it there is no much larger clone, and no base qualities were kept. The method behind the library was PCR. Sequencing relied on an Illumina HiSeq 4000. High-throughput sequencing was used to profile the TCR beta-chain CDR3 region of each patient. Regarding the original processing steps: CDR3 differences across clinicopathological groups were used to build a classifier for discriminating distant-metastatic papillary thyroid cancer patients. The Shannon index was used to measure repertoire diversity, and the Morisita-Horn index was used to measure how similar tumor and blood repertoires were. Starting from the raw public reads, TCRdb applied fastp trimming at Q25, assembled clones with MiXCR and retained in-frame beta chains. The V and J calls come from TCRdb's annotation, not from the publication. This sample is represented by about 93,000 clones; roughly 13% of them were singletons. Together, the top ten hold 10% to 12% of the sample.

In this chain, TRBV3-1 is recombined with TRBJ2-7; no D segment can be confidently identified. Sequencing was done on a sample of blood. The receptor's source is a female donor with papillary thyroid cancer or a benign thyroid nodule (not recorded which). Some clones in this sample may be carry-over from other donors' samples. The nucleotide sequence reads as follows: TGTGCCAGCAGCCCGCGGTCCTCCTACGAGCAGTACTTC. This gives the protein CASSPRSSYEQYF.